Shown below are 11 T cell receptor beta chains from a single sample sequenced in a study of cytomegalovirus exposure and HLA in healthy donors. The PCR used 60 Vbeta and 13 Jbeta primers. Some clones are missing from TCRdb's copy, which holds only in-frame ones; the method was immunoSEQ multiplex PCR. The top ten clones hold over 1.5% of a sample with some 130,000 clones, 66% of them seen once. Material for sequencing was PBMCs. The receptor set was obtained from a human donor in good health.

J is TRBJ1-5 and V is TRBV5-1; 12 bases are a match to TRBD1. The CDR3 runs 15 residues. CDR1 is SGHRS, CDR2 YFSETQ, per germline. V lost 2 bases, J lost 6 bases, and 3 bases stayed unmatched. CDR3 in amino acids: CASSLGTGGPQPQHF. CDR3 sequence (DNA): TGCGCCAGCAGCTTAGGGACAGGGGGCCCTCAGCCCCAGCATTTT.

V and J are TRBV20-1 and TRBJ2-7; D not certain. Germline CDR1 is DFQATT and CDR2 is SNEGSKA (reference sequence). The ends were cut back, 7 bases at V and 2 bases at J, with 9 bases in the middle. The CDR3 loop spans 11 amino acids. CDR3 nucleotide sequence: TGCAGTGGGGCAGTAGCCTACGAGCAGTACTTC. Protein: CSGAVAYEQYF.

CDR3 coding DNA: TGTGCCAGCAGCTTCTACAGAGCCACAGATACGCAGTATTTT. Translating gives CASSFYRATDTQYF. The chain has TRBV11-2 and TRBJ2-3; D gene unclear. V lost 3 bases, J lost 2 bases, and 9 bases lay in between. CDR3 size: 14 residues. Germline CDR1 and CDR2: SGHAT and FQNNGV.

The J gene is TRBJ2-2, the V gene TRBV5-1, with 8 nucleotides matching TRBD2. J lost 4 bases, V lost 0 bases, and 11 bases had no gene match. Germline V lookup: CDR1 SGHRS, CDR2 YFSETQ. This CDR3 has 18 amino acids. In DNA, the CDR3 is TGCGCCAGCAGCTTGGCGTGGGGAGCGGGAGTTGGCACCGGGGAGCTGTTTTTT. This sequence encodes CASSLAWGAGVGTGELFF.

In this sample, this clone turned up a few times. In DNA form, the CDR3 reads TGTGCCAGCAGTTACCTTTTTGGGACTACAACCTACGAGCAGTACTTC. Amino acid sequence: CASSYLFGTTTYEQYF. The V call is TRBV28, the J call TRBJ2-7; 7 nucleotides line up with TRBD2. V dropped 4 bases and J dropped 2; count of bases not matched to a gene: 11. The CDR3 consists of 16 residues. The germline gives CDR1 MDHEN, CDR2 SYDVKM. Variable domain in full (rest from reference TRBV28 and TRBJ2-7): DVKVTQSSRYLVKRTGEKVFLECVQDMDHENMFWYRQDPGLGLRLIYFSYDVKMKEKGDIPEGYSVSREKKERFSLILESASTNQTSMYLCASSYLFGTTTYEQYFGPGTRLTVT.

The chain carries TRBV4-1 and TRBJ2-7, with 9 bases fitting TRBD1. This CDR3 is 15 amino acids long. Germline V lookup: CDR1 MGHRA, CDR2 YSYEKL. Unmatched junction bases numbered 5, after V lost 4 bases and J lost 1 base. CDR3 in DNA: TGCGCCAGCAGCCGCCGACAGGGGGGGTCCTACGAGCAGTACTTC. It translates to CASSRRQGGSYEQYF.

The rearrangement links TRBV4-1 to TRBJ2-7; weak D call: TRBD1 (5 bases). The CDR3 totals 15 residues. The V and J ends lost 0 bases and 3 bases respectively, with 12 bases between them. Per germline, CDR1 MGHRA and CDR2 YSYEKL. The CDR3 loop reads CASSQEIRVGYEQYF. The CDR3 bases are TGCGCCAGCAGCCAAGAAATCAGGGTGGGCTACGAGCAGTACTTC.

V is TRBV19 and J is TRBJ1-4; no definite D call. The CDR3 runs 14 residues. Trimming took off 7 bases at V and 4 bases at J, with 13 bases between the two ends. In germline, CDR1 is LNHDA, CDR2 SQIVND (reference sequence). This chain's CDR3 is CASTVEPSNEKLFF. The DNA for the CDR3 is TGTGCCAGTACTGTGGAGCCCAGTAATGAAAAACTGTTTTTT.

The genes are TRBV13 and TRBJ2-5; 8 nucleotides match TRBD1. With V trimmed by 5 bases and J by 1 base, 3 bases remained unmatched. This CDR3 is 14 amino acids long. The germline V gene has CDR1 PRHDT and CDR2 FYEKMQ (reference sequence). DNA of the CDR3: TGTGCCAGCAGCCCGGGGACAGGCCAAGAGACCCAGTACTTC. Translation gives CASSPGTGQETQYF.

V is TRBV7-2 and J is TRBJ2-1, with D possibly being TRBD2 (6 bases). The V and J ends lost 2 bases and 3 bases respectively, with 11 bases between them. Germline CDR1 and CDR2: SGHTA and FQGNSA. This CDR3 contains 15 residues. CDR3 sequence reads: CASSLFRDFYNEQFF. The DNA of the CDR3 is TGTGCCAGCAGCTTATTCCGGGACTTCTACAATGAGCAGTTCTTC.

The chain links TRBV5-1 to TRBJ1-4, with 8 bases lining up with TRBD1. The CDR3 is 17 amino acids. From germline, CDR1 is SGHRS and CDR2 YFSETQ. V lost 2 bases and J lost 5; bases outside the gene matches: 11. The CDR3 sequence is CASSFDAQTGANEKLFF. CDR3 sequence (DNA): TGCGCCAGCAGCTTCGACGCTCAGACAGGGGCGAATGAAAAACTGTTTTTT.